This is a list of T cell receptor beta chains from one sample in a study of blood T cell repertoires in COVID-19. The method was immunoSEQ multiplex PCR; TCRdb's version includes in-frame clones alone and lacks a portion of them. The repertoire consists of some 190,000 clones, with roughly 79% occurring once and the leading ten covering more than 9.5%. Sequenced: peripheral blood. The receptors shown here come from a woman between 40 and 55 years old with COVID-19, enrolled during active disease. Both conserved end residues are trimmed from each CDR3.

V gene	J gene	CDR3 protein
TRBV7-6	TRBJ2-2	ASSKTDTNTGELF
TRBV2	TRBJ2-5	ASSDGQGFGLKETQY
TRBV21-1	TRBJ2-1	ASSISAGTLGYNEQF
TRBV7-9	TRBJ1-2	ASSLGQEINYGYT
TRBV5-1	TRBJ1-1	ASSLNMGSTEAF
TRBV9	TRBJ2-1	ASSVEVGQLREQF
TRBV13	TRBJ1-4	ASSLIANEKLF
TRBV7-2	TRBJ2-5	ASSPSGLAGGQETQY
TRBV5-4	TRBJ2-2	ASSFLSGQGIPGELF
TRBV6-6	TRBJ2-7	ASRSSYEQY
TRBV5-4	TRBJ2-1	ASSIDRGGGNEQF
TRBV7-8	TRBJ1-1	ASSIEPGTEAF
TRBV4-1	TRBJ2-5	ASSQVAGGGQQETQY
TRBV7-2	TRBJ2-7	ASSGTSGFGEQY
TRBV9	TRBJ2-1	ASSVDFSSYNEQF
TRBV6-5	TRBJ1-2	ASRPVRDRDGYT
TRBV3-1/TRBV3-2	TRBJ2-5	ASSLLVQETQY
TRBV28	TRBJ2-5	ASSFLGLAGTMYQETQY
TRBV6-2/TRBV6-3	TRBJ2-4	ASSPTARGLAKNIQY
TRBV30	TRBJ1-6	AWNRAAGSPLH
TRBV29-1	TRBJ2-7	SVGTSGSLSYEQY
TRBV27	TRBJ2-7	ASSYTGGHEQY